This TCR beta chain was documented in a study of T cells in Graves' hyperthyroidism and ophthalmopathy. Newly diagnosed patients aged 18 to 65 had hyperthyroidism of under 2 months' duration. Those patients with uncontrolled infection, other autoimmune disease, pregnancy or lactation were excluded. Diagnosing involved the use of clinical symptoms, serum thyroxine and TRAb, thyroid ultrasound and orbital computed tomography. It was 10 ml of fresh peripheral blood that supplied the PBMCs. This clonotype has more than one count but fewer than ten. Amplified TCR beta CDR3 regions came from RNA transcripts. Primed by the HTBI set, a first-round RT-PCR was run on the TCR CDR3. MiXCR, run by TCRdb on the multiplex PCR reads, gives a single entry per CDR3 protein. The sample has about 720,000 distinct CDR3 sequences, around 19% seen once; the top ten hold over 15%. The receptor's source is a woman aged 50 to 60 with Graves' hyperthyroidism that later progressed to Graves' ophthalmopathy. The sequencing input was blood.

The CDR3 loop reads CSVEDPDTNTEAFF. CDR3 sequence (DNA): TGCAGCGTTGAAGACCCAGACACGAACACTGAAGCTTTCTTT. This chain connects TRBV29-1 to TRBJ1-1, with D hard to call. Germline lookup yields CDR1 SQVTM and CDR2 ANQGSEA. The CDR3 is 14 residues long. V was clipped by 0 bases and J by 1 base, with 9 bases between them.